This T cell receptor (beta chain) was recovered during a study of shared clonotypes between healthy human individuals. CDR3 size: 14 residues. The germline V gene encodes CDR1 PRHDT and CDR2 FYEKMQ (reference sequence). The V gene lost 0 bases and the J gene lost 6 bases, with 8 bases spanning the gap. Repertoires were generated with immunoSEQ multiplex PCR, while TCRdb's copy carries only in-frame clones and drops some. The data hold roughly 76,000 clones, with around 57% observed a single time. Material: memory CD8+ T cells sorted from blood. Noted subset: CD45RO+ cells pooled with CCR7-negative TemRA cells. The chain recombines TRBV13 with TRBJ2-2, with no clear D. This sequence was found in a man between 25 and 39 years old in good health. CDR3 bases: TGTGCCAGCAGCTTAGGACGAGGACCCGGGGAGCTGTTTTTT. It codes for CASSLGRGPGELFF.